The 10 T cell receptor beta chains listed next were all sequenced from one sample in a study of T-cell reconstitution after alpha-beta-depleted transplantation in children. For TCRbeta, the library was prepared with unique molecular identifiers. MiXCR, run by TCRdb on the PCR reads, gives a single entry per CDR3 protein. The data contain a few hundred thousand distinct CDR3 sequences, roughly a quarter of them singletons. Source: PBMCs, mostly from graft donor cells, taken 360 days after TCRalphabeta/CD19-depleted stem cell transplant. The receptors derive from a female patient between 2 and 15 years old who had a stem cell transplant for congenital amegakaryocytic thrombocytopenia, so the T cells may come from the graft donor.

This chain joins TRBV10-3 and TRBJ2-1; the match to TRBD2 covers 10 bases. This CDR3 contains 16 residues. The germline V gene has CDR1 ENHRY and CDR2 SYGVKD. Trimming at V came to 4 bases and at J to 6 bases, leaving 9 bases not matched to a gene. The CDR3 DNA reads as TGTGCCATCAGTGGGGCTAGCGGGAGTTCGCGCAATGAGCAGTTCTTC. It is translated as CAISGASGSSRNEQFF.

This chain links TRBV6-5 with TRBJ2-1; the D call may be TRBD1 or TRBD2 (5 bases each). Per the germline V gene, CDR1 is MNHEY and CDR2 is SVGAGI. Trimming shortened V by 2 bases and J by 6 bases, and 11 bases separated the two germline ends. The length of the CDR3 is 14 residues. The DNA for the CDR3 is TGTGCCAGCAGTTACCGGGACGGCCGCAATGAGCAGTTCTTC. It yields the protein CASSYRDGRNEQFF.

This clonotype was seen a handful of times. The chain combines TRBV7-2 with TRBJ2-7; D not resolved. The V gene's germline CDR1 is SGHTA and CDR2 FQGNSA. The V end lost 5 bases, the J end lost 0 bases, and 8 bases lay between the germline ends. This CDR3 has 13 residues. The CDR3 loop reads CASSPLSSYEQYF. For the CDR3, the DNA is TGTGCCAGCAGCCCGCTGAGCTCCTACGAGCAGTACTTC.

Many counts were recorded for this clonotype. The CDR3 DNA reads as TGTGCCAGCAGTTTGGGATTATGGATCGCCGAGCAGTTCTTC. This gives the protein CASSLGLWIAEQFF. The rearrangement uses TRBV12-3 or TRBV12-4 and TRBJ2-1; D unresolved. The CDR3 contains 14 residues. Trimming cost V 3 bases and J 10 bases, with 16 bases left between them.

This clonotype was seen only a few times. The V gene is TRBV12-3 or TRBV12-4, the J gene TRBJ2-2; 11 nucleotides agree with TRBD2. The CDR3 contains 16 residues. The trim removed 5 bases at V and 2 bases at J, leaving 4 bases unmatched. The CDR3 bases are TGTGCCAGCAGTCCTCTAGCGGGAGGTAACACCGGGGAGCTGTTTTTT. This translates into CASSPLAGGNTGELFF.

The CDR3 is CSANKRPYEQYF. CDR3 nucleotides: TGCAGTGCTAATAAAAGGCCCTACGAGCAGTACTTC. This chain connects TRBV20-1 to TRBJ2-7; D unresolved. There are 12 residues in the CDR3. Germline V gene data show CDR1 as DFQATT and CDR2 as SNEGSKA (reference sequence). Trimming pared 4 bases from V and 2 bases from J, leaving 9 bases between.

CDR3 nucleotides: TGTGCCAGCAGCTTAGGGCGGATCACAAGATCTGGAAACACCATATATTTT. It encodes CASSLGRITRSGNTIYF. The chain is built from TRBV7-8 and TRBJ1-3; D is undetermined. Trimming shortened V by 1 base and J by 1 base, and 14 bases separated the two germline ends. This CDR3 comprises 17 residues. Germline-derived CDR1 and CDR2 are SGHVS and FQNEAQ. The whole variable domain, remainder taken from reference TRBV7-8 and TRBJ1-3, is GAGVSQSPRYKVAKRGQDVALRCDPISGHVSLFWYQQALGQGPEFLTYFQNEAQLDKSGLPSDRFFAERPEGSVSTLKIQRTQQEDSAVYLCASSLGRITRSGNTIYFGEGSWLTVV.

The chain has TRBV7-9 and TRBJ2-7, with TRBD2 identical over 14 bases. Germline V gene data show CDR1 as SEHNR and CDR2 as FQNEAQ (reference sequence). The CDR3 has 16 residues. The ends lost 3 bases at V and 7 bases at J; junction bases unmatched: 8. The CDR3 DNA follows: TGTGCCAGCAGCTTCGCCGCGGGACTAGCGGGAGTTGAGCAGTACTTC. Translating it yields CASSFAAGLAGVEQYF.

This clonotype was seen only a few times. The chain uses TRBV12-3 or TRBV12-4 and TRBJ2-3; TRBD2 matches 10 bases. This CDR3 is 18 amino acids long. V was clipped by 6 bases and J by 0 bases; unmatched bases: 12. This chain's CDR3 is CASSRHKKTSGSTDTQYF. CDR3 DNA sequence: TGTGCCAGCAGCCGTCATAAGAAGACTAGCGGGAGCACAGATACGCAGTATTTT.

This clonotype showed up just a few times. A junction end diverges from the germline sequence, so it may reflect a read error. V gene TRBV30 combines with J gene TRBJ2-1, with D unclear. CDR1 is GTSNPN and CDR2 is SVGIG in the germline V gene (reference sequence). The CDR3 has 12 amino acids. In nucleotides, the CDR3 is TGTGCCTGGTCAAGGGCCCCGCACATGGTACTCTTC. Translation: CAWSRAPHMVLF.